These 9 T cell receptor beta chains were sequenced from one sample in a study of cytomegalovirus exposure and HLA in healthy donors. PCR primers comprised 60 Vbeta and 13 Jbeta primers. TCRdb keeps only in-frame clones here, not all; method: immunoSEQ multiplex PCR. This sample has roughly 160,000 clones, with approximately 72% found just once. Source material: PBMCs. The receptors derive from a female donor in good health and CMV-seronegative.

The chain couples TRBV19 to TRBJ2-7; the match to TRBD2 covers 7 bases. CDR3 length: 19 amino acids. The V segment lost 1 base and the J segment 2 bases; nucleotides outside the gene matches: 17. Per germline, CDR1 LNHDA and CDR2 SQIVND (reference sequence). CDR3 protein: CASSIAISGTPRGTYEQYF. The CDR3 region has the DNA TGTGCCAGTAGTATAGCTATCAGCGGGACTCCGAGGGGAACCTACGAGCAGTACTTC. Using reference TRBV19 and TRBJ2-7 for the parts outside the CDR3, the full variable domain is DGGITQSPKYLFRKEGQNVTLSCEQNLNHDAMYWYRQDPGQGLRLIYYSQIVNDFQKGDIAEGYSVSREKKESFPLTVTSAQKNPTAFYLCASSIAISGTPRGTYEQYFGPGTRLTVT.

The V gene is TRBV19, the J gene TRBJ1-2, with 7 bases fitting TRBD1. The CDR3 sequence is 15 residues long. V lost 0 bases, J lost 6 bases, and 7 bases stayed unmatched. Germline assignment: CDR1 LNHDA and CDR2 SQIVND (reference sequence). The CDR3 loop is CASSIEPPTGNGYTF. In DNA form, the CDR3 reads TGTGCCAGTAGTATAGAACCCCCGACAGGGAATGGCTACACCTTC.

CDR3 in amino acids: CASSDGGGAYNEQFF. Written as DNA, the CDR3 is TGTGCCAGCAGTGACGGGGGGGGCGCGTACAATGAGCAGTTCTTC. The rearrangement joins TRBV6-4 to TRBJ2-1, with D possibly being TRBD2 (7 bases). Germline CDR1 and CDR2: MRHNA and SNTAGT. V lost 2 bases and J lost 4, with 12 bases in between. The CDR3 spans 15 residues.

The chain uses TRBV5-6 and TRBJ1-2, with TRBD1 as a possible D gene (6 bases). Germline-derived CDR1 and CDR2 are SGHDT and YYEEEE. This CDR3 region has 15 residues. V lost 1 base and J lost 2, with 12 bases in between. The CDR3 spells CASSLWQGKNYGYTF. Here the CDR3 DNA reads TGTGCCAGCAGCTTGTGGCAGGGGAAAAACTATGGCTACACCTTC.

The table lists this clone with a few counts. The chain couples TRBV7-6 to TRBJ1-4; D may be TRBD1 (6 bases). The germline V gene encodes CDR1 SGHVS and CDR2 FNYEAQ. Trimming shortened V by 5 bases and J by 4 bases, and 17 bases separated the two germline ends. The CDR3 totals 16 residues. CDR3 nucleotides: TGTGCCAGCAGCCCATTAGGCGACAGGAGTAATGAAAAACTGTTTTTT. Translated, it gives CASSPLGDRSNEKLFF.

The rearrangement uses TRBV14 and TRBJ1-2; the match to TRBD1 covers 8 bases. Germline V lookup: CDR1 SGHDN, CDR2 FVKESK. V lost 3 bases, J lost 7 bases, and 7 bases stayed unmatched. CDR3 length: 14 residues. CDR3 loop: CASSQIRGRGGYTF. For the CDR3, the DNA is TGTGCCAGCAGCCAGATCAGGGGGCGAGGTGGCTACACCTTC.

By sample fraction, this clone is medium-sized. V and J are TRBV7-2 and TRBJ1-4; TRBD1 matches at 10 bases. This CDR3 spans 16 amino acids. The V gene's germline CDR1 is SGHTA and CDR2 FQGNSA. With V trimmed by 0 bases and J by 6 bases, 4 bases remained unmatched. CDR3 nucleotides: TGTGCCAGCAGCTTAGCGGCCGGGACAGGGGATGAAAAACTGTTTTTT. Translating gives CASSLAAGTGDEKLFF.

V and J are TRBV6-6 and TRBJ2-7; D might be TRBD1 (6 bases). V lost 7 bases and J 2 bases, leaving 15 bases between the germline ends. Germline V gene data show CDR1 as MNHNY and CDR2 as SVGAGI (reference sequence). The CDR3 sequence is 14 residues long. The CDR3 DNA reads as TGTGCCAGCAACCTAGAGGGGGATGCCTACGAGCAGTACTTC. Residues: CASNLEGDAYEQYF.

The chain's CDR3 is CASSQVTAGSPDTQYF. The CDR3 nucleotides are TGTGCCAGCAGCCAAGTTACAGCGGGGAGCCCGGATACGCAGTATTTT. The chain couples TRBV4-2 to TRBJ2-3; 7 positions agree with TRBD2. The CDR3 length is 16 residues. With V trimmed by 1 base and J by 6 bases, 10 bases remained unmatched. The germline gives CDR1 LGHNA, CDR2 YNFKEQ.